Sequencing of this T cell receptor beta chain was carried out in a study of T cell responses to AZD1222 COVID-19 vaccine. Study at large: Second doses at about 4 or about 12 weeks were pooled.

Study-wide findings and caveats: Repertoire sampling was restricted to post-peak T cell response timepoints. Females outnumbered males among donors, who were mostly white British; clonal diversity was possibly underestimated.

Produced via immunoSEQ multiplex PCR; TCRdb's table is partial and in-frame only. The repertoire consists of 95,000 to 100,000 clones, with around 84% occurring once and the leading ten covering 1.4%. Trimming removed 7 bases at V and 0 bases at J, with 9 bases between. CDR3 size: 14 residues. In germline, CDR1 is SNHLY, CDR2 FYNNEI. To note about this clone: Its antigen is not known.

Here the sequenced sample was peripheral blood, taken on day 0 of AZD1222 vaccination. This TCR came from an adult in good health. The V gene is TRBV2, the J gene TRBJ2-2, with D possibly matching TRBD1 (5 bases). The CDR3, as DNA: TGTGCCAGCACCGGACATCCGAACACCGGGGAGCTGTTTTTT. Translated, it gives CASTGHPNTGELFF.